The entry below gives a single TCR beta chain sequence along with its context. The antigen remains undetermined. At one end the junction does not follow the germline gene, possibly because of a read error. The data belong to a study of shared clonotypes between healthy human individuals. In the study overall: The composition of the donors was a couple of women and a few men aged 18 to 49. Three plates each covered CD4 naive and memory; CD8 naive two, CD8 memory one.

CDR3 length equals 16 residues. Germline V gene sequence: CDR1 SSHAT, CDR2 FNYEAQ (reference sequence). Findings and limits, study-wide: Represented diversity (both genetic and exposure-history) was limited by the small number of donors. Sharing across a handful of donors was seen in around 5% of naive CD4 clonotypes.

Repertoires were generated with immunoSEQ multiplex PCR, while TCRdb's copy carries only in-frame clones and drops some. The sample lists nearly 2 million clones; about 95% were seen once. Terminally differentiated effector memory CD45RA+ cells were left out of the naive CD8 fraction, which was CD45RO-negative and positively selected for CCR7. This receptor was identified in a man aged 18 to 35 in good health. This chain joins TRBV7-7 and TRBJ2-7, with 7 bases matching TRBD1. Input material: naive CD8+ T cells sorted from blood. CDR3 protein: CASSPFRQGDFNEQYF. The CDR3 region has the DNA TGTGCTAGCAGCCCGTTTCGACAGGGCGATTTCAACGAGCAGTACTTC.